What follows is one T cell receptor beta chain and its context. These data belong to a study of blood T cell repertoires in COVID-19. Study details: There were acute and convalescent COVID-19 samples, and they came from the United States, Italy and Spain.

This CDR3 contains 17 residues. Per the germline V gene, CDR1 is LNHNV and CDR2 is YYDKDF (reference sequence). Trimming took 5 bases from V and 0 from J, leaving 17 bases between them. Using immunoSEQ multiplex PCR, the repertoire was profiled, and TCRdb retains in-frame clones only, with some absent. The data contain tens of thousands of clones, around 82% of them seen just once; the ten biggest clones take up approximately 13%. V and J are TRBV15 and TRBJ1-5; possibly TRBD1 for D (5 bases). The receptor was derived from a human donor in a cohort sampled during active COVID-19. The specimen was peripheral blood. The CDR3 spells CATSEPSGGYSNQPQHF. As DNA, the CDR3 is TGTGCCACCAGCGAACCTTCCGGGGGTTATAGCAATCAGCCCCAGCATTTT. The full variable domain, its missing parts supplied by reference TRBV15 and TRBJ1-5, is DAMVIQNPRYQVTQFGKPVTLSCSQTLNHNVMYWYQQKSSQAPKLLFHYYDKDFNNEADTPDNFQSRRPNTSFCFLDIRSPGLGDTAMYLCATSEPSGGYSNQPQHFGDGTRLSIL.